The next 26 T cell receptor beta chains were all read from a single sample in a study of blood T cell repertoires in COVID-19. This table comes from immunoSEQ multiplex PCR, and its TCRdb copy is limited to in-frame clones, with some not included. Here the sample spans over 150,000 clones, under 85% being singletons. Material: peripheral blood. The source is a man aged 55 to 70 with COVID-19, enrolled during active disease.

This sequence joins TRBV2 and TRBJ2-7; 8 nucleotides line up with TRBD1. The germline V gene encodes CDR1 SNHLY and CDR2 FYNNEI. The CDR3 runs 14 residues. J gave up 6 bases and V 1 base, and 5 bases lay outside the gene matches. The CDR3 nucleotides read TGTGCCAGCAGTGAAGTGGCAGGGGGCAGCGAGCAGTACTTC. Encoded protein: CASSEVAGGSEQYF.

The DNA of the CDR3 is TGTGCCAGCAGCTTAGGGTTTGGGGGGAAAGCTGAAGCTTTCTTT. This translates into CASSLGFGGKAEAFF. The chain combines TRBV7-2 with TRBJ1-1, with D perhaps TRBD1 (5 bases). CDR3 length: 15 residues. The germline CDR1 and CDR2 sequences are SGHTA and FQGNSA. Trimming cost V 1 base and J 6 bases, with 15 bases left between them.

The chain is built from TRBV12-3 or TRBV12-4 and TRBJ2-1; tentative D call: TRBD2 (5 bases). V was trimmed by 7 bases and J by 8 bases, leaving 12 bases between them. The CDR3 is 12 residues long. CDR3 sequence reads: CASKTSRHEQFF. CDR3 sequence (DNA): TGTGCCAGCAAAACTAGTCGGCATGAGCAGTTCTTC.

This rearrangement joins TRBV3-1 (or the pseudogene TRBV3-2) to TRBJ1-2; 7 nucleotides agree with TRBD1. CDR1 is LGHDT and CDR2 is YNNKEL in the germline V gene (reference sequence). The CDR3 totals 14 residues. Trimming cost V 4 bases and J 7 bases; bases outside gene matches: 9. Written as DNA, the CDR3 is TGTGCCAGCAGCCTCCCTCAGGGGGTTGGTGGCTACACCTTC. Its translation: CASSLPQGVGGYTF.

The chain joins TRBV7-9 to TRBJ2-7, with 8 bases aligning to TRBD2. This CDR3 comprises 15 residues. Germline loops: CDR1 SEHNR, CDR2 FQNEAQ (reference sequence). Trimming cost V 4 bases and J 7 bases; bases outside gene matches: 12. The CDR3 DNA sequence: TGTGCCAGCAGCTCGTACCGGGGGGGCGTGGAGGAGCAGTACTTC. It is translated as CASSSYRGGVEEQYF.

The chain recombines TRBV7-6 with TRBJ2-1; D may be TRBD2 (7 bases). Per the germline V gene, CDR1 is SGHVS and CDR2 is FNYEAQ. V lost 5 bases and J 3 bases, leaving 23 bases between the germline ends. The CDR3 consists of 18 residues. The CDR3 bases are TGTGCCAGCAGCCCCCAGACAGGTAGTAGCGGGCGCTACAATGAGCAGTTCTTC. Residues: CASSPQTGSSGRYNEQFF.

This clone appeared a few times. This chain joins TRBV5-1 and TRBJ1-4, with TRBD1 matching 7 bases. V dropped 0 bases and J dropped 7; count of bases not matched to a gene: 6. This CDR3 region has 15 residues. CDR1 is SGHRS and CDR2 is YFSETQ in the germline V gene. The CDR3 nucleotides read TGCGCCAGCAGCTTGGGTGATCAGGGGGGTGAAAAACTGTTTTTT. This translates into CASSLGDQGGEKLFF.

This clone came up a few times. This chain joins TRBV7-3 and TRBJ2-5; D remains unclear. V lost 4 bases and J 1 base, leaving 13 bases between the germline ends. Per germline, CDR1 SGHTA and CDR2 FQGTGA. The CDR3 is 15 amino acids. The CDR3 DNA follows: TGTGCCAGCAGCTACGCCGGAGTTCCCCAAGAGACCCAGTACTTC. Residues: CASSYAGVPQETQYF.

V usage is TRBV30 and J usage is TRBJ1-5; tentative D call: TRBD1 (6 bases). Germline V CDR1 and CDR2: GTSNPN, SVGIG (reference sequence). The CDR3 extends over 15 amino acids. The V and J ends lost 5 bases and 0 bases respectively, with 14 bases between them. CDR3 sequence (DNA): TGTGCCTGGGGGAGGGGGGGGAGTAGCAATCAGCCCCAGCATTTT. It encodes CAWGRGGSSNQPQHF.

The V call is TRBV5-6, the J call TRBJ2-3; no clear D. The CDR3 has 15 residues. CDR1 is SGHDT and CDR2 is YYEEEE in the germline V gene. The V and J ends lost 6 bases and 4 bases respectively, with 18 bases between them. The chain's CDR3 is CASNSGLAEADTQYF. The DNA of the CDR3 is TGTGCCAGCAACTCGGGTCTGGCCGAGGCAGATACGCAGTATTTT.

Worth noting for this clone: The same CDR3 is also encoded by other DNA sequences in this sample. The rearrangement links TRBV24-1 to TRBJ2-1; the D gene is possibly TRBD2 (6 bases). The CDR3 is 15 amino acids. V lost 3 bases and J lost 0, with 8 bases in between. CDR1 KGHDR and CDR2 SFDVKD come from the germline V gene. CDR3 region: CATSDLGGSYNEQFF. In nucleotides, the CDR3 is TGTGCCACCAGTGATCTCGGGGGCTCCTACAATGAGCAGTTCTTC.

The CDR3 nucleotides are TGTGCCACCAGCAGAACCACTCGGGGTCTAAGCACTGAAGCTTTCTTT. Translating gives CATSRTTRGLSTEAFF. V gene TRBV15 combines with J gene TRBJ1-1; no firm D call. V was clipped by 2 bases and J by 4 bases, with 17 bases between them. The CDR3 extends over 16 amino acids. From germline, CDR1 is LNHNV and CDR2 YYDKDF (reference sequence).

The J gene is TRBJ2-3, the V gene TRBV10-3, with 10 bases lining up with TRBD2. Germline trimming cut 6 bases from V and 3 bases from J; bases unmatched to any gene: 9. The CDR3 is 16 amino acids. Germline CDR1 is ENHRY and CDR2 is SYGVKD. The CDR3 here is CAIRAAGGLGTDTQYF. CDR3 nucleotide sequence: TGTGCCATCAGGGCAGCGGGAGGGCTTGGGACAGATACGCAGTATTTT.

The table lists this clone with a count of one. This rearrangement joins TRBV18 to TRBJ1-4; possibly TRBD1 for D (6 bases). The CDR3 runs to 16 residues. The V gene's germline CDR1 is KGHSH and CDR2 LQKENI. Trimming cost V 5 bases and J 3 bases, with 16 bases left between them. The CDR3 loop reads CASSGTRDTSNEKLFF. The CDR3 DNA reads TGTGCCAGCTCAGGCACCCGGGACACCTCTAATGAAAAACTGTTTTTT.

This rearrangement joins TRBV19 to TRBJ1-5; D is perhaps TRBD1 (5 bases). Between the trimmed V and J ends, which lost 2 bases and 4 bases, there was a span of 12 bases. The CDR3 is 15 residues long. From germline, CDR1 is LNHDA and CDR2 SQIVND (reference sequence). The CDR3 bases are TGTGCCAGTAGTATACCCCCAGGGACTAATCAGCCCCAGCATTTT. It yields the protein CASSIPPGTNQPQHF.

Turning to this clone: This sample also contains other DNA sequences that code for the same CDR3. The chain carries TRBV12-3 or TRBV12-4 and TRBJ1-1, with D uncertain. The CDR3 runs 13 residues. Trimming cost V 6 bases and J 0 bases, with 8 bases left between them. The CDR3, as DNA: TGTGCCAGCAGCCTATCCATGAACACTGAAGCTTTCTTT. Residues: CASSLSMNTEAFF.

This clone was seen a few times. The V gene is TRBV7-9, the J gene TRBJ1-2; no definite D call. The CDR3 is made up of 15 amino acids. Germline lookup yields CDR1 SEHNR and CDR2 FQNEAQ (reference sequence). Trimming left V 5 bases short and J 8 bases short, with 21 bases between. The CDR3 spells CASSPRNTPLMGYTF. CDR3 DNA: TGTGCCAGCAGCCCGAGAAATACTCCCCTTATGGGCTACACCTTC.

The gene calls are TRBV27 and TRBJ2-7; 10 bases are a match to TRBD1. Germline values: CDR1 MNHEY, CDR2 SMNVEV (reference sequence). The CDR3 covers 16 residues. The V segment lost 5 bases and the J segment 1 base; nucleotides outside the gene matches: 8. The CDR3 DNA reads TGTGCCAGCAGTCCCACCGGGACAGGGGTGTCCTACGAGCAGTACTTC. This translates into CASSPTGTGVSYEQYF.

The chain employs TRBV7-9 and TRBJ1-1; no definite D call. V was pared by 1 base and J by 3 bases, with 15 bases between. CDR1 and CDR2 from the germline V gene are SEHNR and FQNEAQ (reference sequence). The CDR3 contains 16 residues. CDR3 DNA sequence: TGTGCCAGCAGCTTAGGTAGGGAAAGGAGGGACACTGAAGCTTTCTTT. This sequence encodes CASSLGRERRDTEAFF.

The rearrangement uses TRBV6-5 and TRBJ1-1; possible D gene TRBD1, 6 bases. CDR1 is MNHEY, CDR2 SVGAGI, per germline. Trimming took off 4 bases at V and 3 bases at J, with 18 bases between the two ends. There are 16 residues in the CDR3. CDR3 DNA sequence: TGTGCCAGCAGTTGGGGGGCGGGGGCGCGGGACACTGAAGCTTTCTTT. It encodes CASSWGAGARDTEAFF.

This chain joins TRBV3-1 (or the pseudogene TRBV3-2) and TRBJ1-1; D possibly corresponds to TRBD1 (6 bases). Germline CDR1 reads LGHDT; CDR2 reads YNNKEL (reference sequence). This CDR3 has 14 amino acids. V lost 3 bases and J 0 bases, leaving 8 bases between the germline ends. The CDR3 sequence: CASSQGHLNTEAFF. The CDR3 bases are TGTGCCAGCAGCCAGGGACACTTGAACACTGAAGCTTTCTTT.

This rearrangement joins TRBV5-1 to TRBJ2-7, with D perhaps TRBD1 (5 bases). V lost 0 bases and J lost 2, with 6 bases in between. The CDR3 totals 13 residues. Germline lookup yields CDR1 SGHRS and CDR2 YFSETQ. The CDR3 DNA reads as TGCGCCAGCAGCTTGGAAGGGGCCTACGAGCAGTACTTC. This codes for CASSLEGAYEQYF.

The chain recombines TRBV7-9 with TRBJ1-1; tentative D call: TRBD1 (5 bases). CDR3 length: 15 amino acids. V was shortened by 4 bases and J by 3 bases, with 15 bases between the two germline ends. Germline CDR1 and CDR2: SEHNR and FQNEAQ (reference sequence). CDR3 residues: CASSSREQGDTEAFF. CDR3 nucleotides: TGTGCCAGCAGCTCCCGAGAGCAGGGCGACACTGAAGCTTTCTTT.

The chain links TRBV12-3 or TRBV12-4 to TRBJ1-6; a possible D gene is TRBD1 (5 bases). The V and J ends lost 7 bases and 13 bases respectively, with 14 bases between them. The CDR3 spans 12 residues. Here the CDR3 reads CASTPLGGPLHF. CDR3 DNA sequence: TGTGCCAGCACACCGCTGGGGGGGCCCCTCCACTTT.

This chain links TRBV19 with TRBJ2-5; 12 bases fit TRBD2. The CDR3 consists of 17 residues. CDR1 is LNHDA, CDR2 SQIVND, per germline (reference sequence). V was clipped by 4 bases and J by 4 bases; unmatched bases: 10. This chain's CDR3 is CASSNSPLAGGIETQYF. The DNA of the CDR3 is TGTGCCAGTAGTAATAGCCCCCTAGCGGGAGGGATAGAGACCCAGTACTTC.

This chain joins TRBV7-8 and TRBJ1-1; D remains ambiguous. The V and J ends lost 5 bases and 1 base respectively, with 14 bases between them. Germline V gene lookup returns CDR1 SGHVS and CDR2 FQNEAQ. CDR3 size: 15 residues. The CDR3 reads CASSPEAGKNTEAFF. The DNA of the CDR3 is TGTGCCAGCAGCCCGGAGGCAGGCAAGAACACTGAAGCTTTCTTT.